Below are 18 T cell receptor beta chains sequenced from a single sample in a study of regulatory T cells in long-lasting Graves disease. The TCR beta library used iRepertoire HTBI primers with Arm-PCR amplification of CDR3. TCRdb recomputed calls from the multiplex PCR reads with MiXCR, one row per CDR3 protein. The sample contains 620,000 or so distinct CDR3 sequences, roughly 16% of which appear only once. The time point denotes: newly diagnosed GD, antithyroid drugs for less than 3 months. From RNA extracted from PBMCs, the TCR library was made. These sequences were also reported in another study, on T cells in Graves' hyperthyroidism and ophthalmopathy.

Source: peripheral blood mononuclear cells (PBMCs), taken at new diagnosis, from a patient treated with antithyroid drugs. The receptors stem from a woman aged 25 to 39 with Graves disease.

This clonotype was seen a few times. J is TRBJ2-3 and V is TRBV7-9; D not certain. Trimming removed 5 bases from V and 14 bases from J, with 5 bases in between. CDR1 and CDR2 (germline): SEHNR, FQNEAQ (reference sequence). The CDR3 extends over 8 amino acids. The CDR3 spells CASSPLYF. The CDR3 region has the DNA TGTGCCAGCAGCCCCCTGTATTTT.

This clonotype was picked up many times. The chain employs TRBV20-1 and TRBJ2-7; D perhaps matches TRBD1 (6 bases). Germline assignment: CDR1 DFQATT and CDR2 SNEGSKA (reference sequence). Trimming pared 3 bases from V and 2 bases from J, leaving 14 bases between. The CDR3 spans 14 residues. The CDR3 sequence: CSASRGTVAYEQYF. CDR3 in DNA: TGCAGTGCTAGTAGGGGGACCGTAGCCTACGAGCAGTACTTC.

This clonotype came up a few times. The chain is built from TRBV5-1 and TRBJ2-1; 7 bases line up with TRBD2. The germline gives CDR1 SGHRS, CDR2 YFSETQ. The CDR3 sequence is 14 residues long. The V and J ends lost 5 bases and 8 bases, in that order; junction bases with no gene match: 10. CDR3 protein: CASRMGTIPDEQFF. CDR3 sequence (DNA): TGCGCCAGCAGGATGGGGACTATTCCCGATGAGCAGTTCTTC.

The sample holds a few counts of this clonotype. The chain uses TRBV5-4 and TRBJ2-1; D possibly corresponds to TRBD2 (5 bases). V gave up 7 bases and J gave up 0 bases, with 20 bases separating them. Per the germline V gene, CDR1 is SGHNT and CDR2 is YYREEE (reference sequence). The CDR3 loop spans 17 amino acids. CDR3 nucleotide sequence: TGTGCCAGCTTAGACGGACTCAAGGGAACCTCCTACAATGAGCAGTTCTTC. Protein sequence: CASLDGLKGTSYNEQFF.

This clonotype was counted only a few times. The gene calls are TRBV2 and TRBJ1-2, with D tentatively TRBD1 (5 bases). This CDR3 spans 15 amino acids. With 4 bases removed from V and 8 bases from J, the gap between germline ends came to 20 bases. The germline gives CDR1 SNHLY, CDR2 FYNNEI. CDR3 nucleotides: TGTGCCAGCAGTGTCCAGGGAGTGTCTCCGGGGGGCTACACCTTC. It translates to CASSVQGVSPGGYTF.

The chain is built from TRBV5-1 and TRBJ2-7, with 9 positions matching TRBD2. This CDR3 spans 14 amino acids. Trimming took 4 bases from V and 7 from J; bases not matched to a gene: 9. Germline CDR1 is SGHRS and CDR2 is YFSETQ. The chain's CDR3 is CASSIYSGSREQYF. The CDR3 region has the DNA TGCGCCAGCAGCATCTATAGCGGGAGCCGGGAGCAGTACTTC. Combining the CDR3 with reference TRBV5-1 and TRBJ2-7 gives the whole variable domain KAGVTQTPRYLIKTRGQQVTLSCSPISGHRSVSWYQQTPGQGLQFLFEYFSETQRNKGNFPGRFSGRQFSNSRSEMNVSTLELGDSALYLCASSIYSGSREQYFGPGTRLTVT.

The chain links TRBV20-1 to TRBJ2-2; possibly TRBD1 or TRBD2 for D (6 bases each). The germline CDR1 and CDR2 sequences are DFQATT and SNEGSKA (reference sequence). V gave up 6 bases and J gave up 2 bases, with 16 bases separating them. The CDR3 sequence is 15 residues long. CDR3: CSASVGGPNTGELFF. In nucleotides, the CDR3 is TGCAGTGCGTCAGTCGGGGGCCCAAACACCGGGGAGCTGTTTTTT.

The chain joins TRBV27 to TRBJ2-6; D remains ambiguous. Germline V gene sequence: CDR1 MNHEY, CDR2 SMNVEV (reference sequence). Deletions cut 2 bases from V and 0 bases from J, with 8 bases between. This CDR3 is 16 amino acids long. The CDR3 sequence is CASSLRWSSGANVLTF. The CDR3 DNA sequence: TGTGCCAGCAGTTTACGGTGGAGCTCTGGGGCCAACGTCCTGACTTTC.

This clonotype was observed many times. The J gene is TRBJ2-7, the V gene TRBV29-1; possible D gene TRBD2, 6 bases. This CDR3 spans 11 amino acids. The germline gives CDR1 SQVTM, CDR2 ANQGSEA. V was pared by 4 bases and J by 2 bases, with 6 bases between. CDR3 in DNA: TGCAGCGTTGGGACTACCTACGAGCAGTACTTC. This codes for CSVGTTYEQYF.

This clonotype was picked up one time. The chain links TRBV19 to TRBJ2-6; 7 nucleotides agree with TRBD2. The CDR3 covers 14 residues. Losses at the gene ends were 6 bases for V and 2 bases for J; bases not matched to a gene: 1. CDR1 and CDR2 from the germline V gene are LNHDA and SQIVND (reference sequence). The CDR3 region is CASRGGTGANVLTF. As DNA, the CDR3 is TGTGCCAGTAGGGGAGGGACTGGGGCCAACGTCCTGACTTTC. Filled out from reference TRBV19 and TRBJ2-6, the complete variable domain reads DGGITQSPKYLFRKEGQNVTLSCEQNLNHDAMYWYRQDPGQGLRLIYYSQIVNDFQKGDIAEGYSVSREKKESFPLTVTSAQKNPTAFYLCASRGGTGANVLTFGAGSRLTVL.

This clonotype was counted many times. The rearrangement uses TRBV19 and TRBJ1-1; no reliable D call. CDR1 and CDR2 (germline): LNHDA, SQIVND (reference sequence). V was trimmed by 6 bases and J by 5 bases, leaving 13 bases between them. There are 13 residues in the CDR3. The chain's CDR3 is CASSRGTGTEAFF. The CDR3 DNA is TGTGCCAGTAGCAGAGGTACGGGGACTGAAGCTTTCTTT.

This clonotype was detected many times. The chain uses TRBV6-2 or TRBV6-3 and TRBJ2-1; no clear D. The length of the CDR3 is 15 residues. Germline-derived CDR1 and CDR2 are MNHEY and SVGEGT. V gave up 5 bases and J gave up 0 bases, with 11 bases separating them. CDR3 sequence: CASSETRSSYNEQFF. CDR3 sequence (DNA): TGTGCCAGCAGTGAGACGCGGAGCTCCTACAATGAGCAGTTCTTC.

This clonotype has at least ten counts. The V call is TRBV29-1, the J call TRBJ2-3, with TRBD2 identical over 11 bases. The length of the CDR3 is 15 residues. Germline V gene lookup returns CDR1 SQVTM and CDR2 ANQGSEA. V trimming: 5 bases; J trimming: 5 bases; junction bases outside the gene matches: 9. This CDR3 is CSVISGRAHGDTQYF. The CDR3 bases are TGCAGCGTTATTAGCGGGAGGGCCCACGGAGATACGCAGTATTTT.

A word on this clonotype: With a much larger clone just one base away, this may be a read error. The J gene is TRBJ2-5, the V gene TRBV28; tentatively, D is TRBD2 (6 bases). This CDR3 is built from 17 residues. V was shortened by 5 bases and J by 2 bases, with 21 bases between the two germline ends. CDR1 MDHEN and CDR2 SYDVKM come from the germline V gene. The CDR3 coding sequence is TGTGCCAGCAGTCCCTTAAAGGGGACTCAGCTTCAAGAGACCCAGTACTTC. Encoded protein: CASSPLKGTQLQETQYF. Supplemented by reference TRBV28 and TRBJ2-5, the full variable domain reads DVKVTQSSRYLVKRTGEKVFLECVQDMDHENMFWYRQDPGLGLRLIYFSYDVKMKEKGDIPEGYSVSREKKERFSLILESASTNQTSMYLCASSPLKGTQLQETQYFGPGTRLLVL.

As concerns this clonotype: Being one base from a much bigger clone, this may be a read error. Here the CDR3 reads CASTPGGRGEGKLFF. CDR3 DNA sequence: TGTGCCAGCACGCCCGGGGGACGCGGGGAGGGAAAACTGTTTTTT. This rearrangement joins TRBV28 to TRBJ1-4; weak D call: TRBD1 (5 bases). This CDR3 spans 15 amino acids. CDR1 is MDHEN and CDR2 is SYDVKM in the germline V gene. The V gene lost 7 bases and the J gene lost 10 bases, with 22 bases spanning the gap.

This clonotype showed up many times. V gene TRBV24-1 combines with J gene TRBJ1-6, with D possibly matching TRBD1 (5 bases). The V and J ends lost 4 bases and 13 bases respectively, with 13 bases between them. This CDR3 spans 13 amino acids. The germline CDR1 and CDR2 sequences are KGHDR and SFDVKD. The CDR3 region has the DNA TGTGCCACCAGTGAAGGCTCGGGGACTCCCCTCCACTTT. Encoded protein: CATSEGSGTPLHF.

This clonotype was seen a handful of times. The gene calls are TRBV20-1 and TRBJ2-7, with unresolved D. Germline V gene sequence: CDR1 DFQATT, CDR2 SNEGSKA (reference sequence). The CDR3 is made up of 14 amino acids. Trimming took off 6 bases at V and 3 bases at J, with 18 bases between the two ends. In DNA form, the CDR3 reads TGCAGTGCCGAACCTACCGACTTAAGCTACGAGCAGTACTTC. It encodes CSAEPTDLSYEQYF.

This clonotype turned up a few times. The gene calls are TRBV20-1 and TRBJ2-5, with 8 bases matching TRBD1. Losses at the gene ends were 5 bases for V and 6 bases for J; bases not matched to a gene: 11. Germline-derived CDR1 and CDR2 are DFQATT and SNEGSKA (reference sequence). The CDR3 has 14 amino acids. The CDR3 spells CSAPRGDRTKTQYF. As DNA, the CDR3 is TGCAGTGCTCCCCGAGGGGACAGGACGAAGACCCAGTACTTC.